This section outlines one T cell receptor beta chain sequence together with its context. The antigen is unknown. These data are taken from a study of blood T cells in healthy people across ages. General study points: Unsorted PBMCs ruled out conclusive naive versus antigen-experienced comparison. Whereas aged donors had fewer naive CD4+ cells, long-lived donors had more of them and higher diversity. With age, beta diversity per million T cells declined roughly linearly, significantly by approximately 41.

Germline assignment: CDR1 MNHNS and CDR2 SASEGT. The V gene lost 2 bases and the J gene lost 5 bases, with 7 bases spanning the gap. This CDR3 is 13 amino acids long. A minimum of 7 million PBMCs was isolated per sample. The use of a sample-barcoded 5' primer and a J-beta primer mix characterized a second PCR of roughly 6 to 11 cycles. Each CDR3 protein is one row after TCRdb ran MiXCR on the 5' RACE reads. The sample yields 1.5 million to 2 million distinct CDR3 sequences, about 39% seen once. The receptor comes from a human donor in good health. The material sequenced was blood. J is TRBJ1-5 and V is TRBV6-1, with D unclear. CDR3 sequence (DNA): TGTGCCAGCAGTGAAAGGGCAGATCAGCCCCAGCATTTT. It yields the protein CASSERADQPQHF.